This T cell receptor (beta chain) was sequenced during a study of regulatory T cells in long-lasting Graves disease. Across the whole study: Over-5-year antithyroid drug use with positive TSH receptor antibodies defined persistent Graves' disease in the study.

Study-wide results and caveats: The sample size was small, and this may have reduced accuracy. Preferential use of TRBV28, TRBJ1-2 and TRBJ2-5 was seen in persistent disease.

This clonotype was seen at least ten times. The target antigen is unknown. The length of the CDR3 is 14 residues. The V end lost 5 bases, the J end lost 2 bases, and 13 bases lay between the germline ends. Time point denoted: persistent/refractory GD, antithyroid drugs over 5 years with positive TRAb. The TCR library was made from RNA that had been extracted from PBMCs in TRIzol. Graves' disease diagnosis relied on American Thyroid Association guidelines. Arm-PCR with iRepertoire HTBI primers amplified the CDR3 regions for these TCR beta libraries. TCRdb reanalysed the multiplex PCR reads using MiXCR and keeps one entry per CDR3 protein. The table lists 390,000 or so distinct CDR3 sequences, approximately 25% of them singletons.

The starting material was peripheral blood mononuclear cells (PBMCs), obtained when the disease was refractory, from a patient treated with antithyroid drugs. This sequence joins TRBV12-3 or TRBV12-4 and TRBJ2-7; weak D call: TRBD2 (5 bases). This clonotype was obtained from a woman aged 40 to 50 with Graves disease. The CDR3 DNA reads TGTGCCAGCAGTCGGGGTCAGACCGCCTACGAGCAGTACTTC. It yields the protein CASSRGQTAYEQYF.